This T cell receptor (beta chain) was retrieved from a study of blood T cell repertoires in COVID-19. Study as a whole: Acute and convalescent COVID-19 specimens originated in the United States, Italy and Spain.

The germline CDR1 and CDR2 sequences are SGDLS and YYNGEE. Trimming removed 4 bases from V and 7 bases from J, with 20 bases in between. CDR3 length: 15 residues. The method was immunoSEQ multiplex PCR; TCRdb's version includes in-frame clones alone and lacks a portion of them. Altogether roughly 410,000 clones are present, over 75% being singletons, with the ten largest covering roughly 1.5%. The chain is built from TRBV9 and TRBJ1-2; D is perhaps TRBD1 (5 bases). The material sequenced was peripheral blood. The TCR was taken from a woman in her thirties or forties with COVID-19, enrolled during active disease. CDR3 sequence: CASSTGLWGLGGYTF. The CDR3 DNA sequence: TGTGCCAGCAGCACGGGACTTTGGGGTTTGGGTGGCTACACCTTC.